A selection of T cell receptor beta chains follows, all from one sample in a study of T cells in Graves' hyperthyroidism and ophthalmopathy. TCRdb analysed the multiplex PCR reads with MiXCR anew, one entry per CDR3 protein. Among over 200,000 distinct CDR3 sequences listed, 15% to 20% were seen once. The sequenced material came from blood. These receptors were collected from a man between 35 and 55 years old with Graves' hyperthyroidism. CDR3s leave out the opening cysteine and the closing phenylalanine or tryptophan.

TRBV9	TRBJ2-5	ASSVGTGAQETQY
TRBV5-1	TRBJ2-5	ASSSQQGAETQY
TRBV7-3	TRBJ2-3	ASSLFGGGYGAGEHTDTQY
TRBV5-1	TRBJ1-2	ASSDEQGAHGYT
TRBV28	TRBJ1-3	ASSLAGAISGNTIY
TRBV24-1	TRBJ2-5	ATSDQRGGETQY
TRBV20-1	TRBJ2-2	SARRNQRTGELF
TRBV28	TRBJ2-1	ASSFPSGGYPF
TRBV6-2/TRBV6-3	TRBJ2-1	ASRTGGGAYNEQF
TRBV20-1	TRBJ2-7	SASSGTSGGYEQY
TRBV7-3	TRBJ1-2	ASSRLAGGRGYT
TRBV12-3/TRBV12-4	TRBJ1-1	ASSLGQTEAF
TRBV7-6	TRBJ1-6	ASSLVNQGGSPLH
TRBV20-1	TRBJ2-1	SARESGGAGNEQF
TRBV18	TRBJ2-5	ASSPLRTGQETQY
TRBV7-9	TRBJ1-1	ASRSGRTGNTEAF
TRBV2	TRBJ2-7	ASTRMGEQY
TRBV20-1	TRBJ2-2	SATGLNTGELF
TRBV4-3	TRBJ1-1	ASSQASGRYTEAF
TRBV20-1	TRBJ2-3	SAYPGLATDTQY
TRBV24-1	TRBJ2-2	ATGFLSTGELF
TRBV10-3	TRBJ2-5	ASGARSEETQY
TRBV29-1	TRBJ1-4	SVTRDGEKLF
TRBV11-2	TRBJ2-1	ASSLTWGTSGSSNNEQF
TRBV4-2	TRBJ2-3	ASSRRGGSYTDTQY
TRBV5-1	TRBJ2-6	ASSLEFLSGANVLT
TRBV29-1	TRBJ2-3	SVEVYTDTQY
TRBV6-1	TRBJ1-6	ASSRMGETGAHSPLH
TRBV4-3	TRBJ1-1	ASSQDRGYTEAF